This TCR beta chain was documented in a study of T cell clonality in common variable immunodeficiency. This clone has ten or more counts. The read terminates 3 residues before the CDR3 end, so the remaining end is supplied by the germline J gene. J gave up 2 bases and V 5 bases, and 6 bases lay outside the gene matches. Germline loops: CDR1 SGHTA, CDR2 FQGNSA. CDR3 size: 14 residues. Assay: immunoSEQ multiplex PCR; the TCRdb copy retains only in-frame clones and omits some. The sample shows tens of thousands of clones, none of them appearing just once. Sequences were obtained from peripheral blood mononuclear cells. The receptor was isolated from a person aged 18 to 75 in good health. The rearrangement joins TRBV7-2 to TRBJ2-7; 7 bases are a match to TRBD1. The CDR3 is CASSTGAVTYEQYF. The CDR3 bases that were read are TGTGCCAGCAGCACAGGGGCCGTGACCTACGAG.